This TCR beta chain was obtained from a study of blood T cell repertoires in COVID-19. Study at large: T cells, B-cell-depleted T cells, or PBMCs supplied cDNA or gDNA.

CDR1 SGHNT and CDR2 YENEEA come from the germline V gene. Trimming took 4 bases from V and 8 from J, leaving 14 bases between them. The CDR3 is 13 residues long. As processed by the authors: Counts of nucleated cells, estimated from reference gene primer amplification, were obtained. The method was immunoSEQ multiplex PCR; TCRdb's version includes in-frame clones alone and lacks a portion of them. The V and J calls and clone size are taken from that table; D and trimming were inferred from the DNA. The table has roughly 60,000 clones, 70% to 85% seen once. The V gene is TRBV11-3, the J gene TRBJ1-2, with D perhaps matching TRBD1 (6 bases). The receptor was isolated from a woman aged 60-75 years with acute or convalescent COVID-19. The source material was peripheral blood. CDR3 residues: CASSSTQGSGYTF. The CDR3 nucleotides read TGTGCCAGCAGCTCCACCCAGGGGAGCGGCTACACCTTC. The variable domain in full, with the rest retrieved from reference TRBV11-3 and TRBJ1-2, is EAGVVQSPRYKIIEKKQPVAFWCNPISGHNTLYWYLQNLGQGPELLIRYENEEAVDDSQLPKDRFSAERLKGVDSTLKIQPAELGDSAVYLCASSSTQGSGYTFGSGTRLTVV.